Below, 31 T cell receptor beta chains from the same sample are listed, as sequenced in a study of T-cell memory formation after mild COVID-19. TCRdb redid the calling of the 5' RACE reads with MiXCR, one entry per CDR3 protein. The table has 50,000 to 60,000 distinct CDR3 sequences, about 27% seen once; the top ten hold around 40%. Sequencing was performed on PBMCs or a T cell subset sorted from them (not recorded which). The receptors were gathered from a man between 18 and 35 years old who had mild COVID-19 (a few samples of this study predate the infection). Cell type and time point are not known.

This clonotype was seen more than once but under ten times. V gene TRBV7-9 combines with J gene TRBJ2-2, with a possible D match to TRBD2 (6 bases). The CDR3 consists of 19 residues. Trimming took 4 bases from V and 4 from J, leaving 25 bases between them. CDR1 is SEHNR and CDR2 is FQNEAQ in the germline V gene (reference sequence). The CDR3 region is CASSSPKGELARITGELFF. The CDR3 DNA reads TGTGCCAGCAGCTCACCCAAAGGGGAGCTAGCGCGGATCACCGGGGAGCTGTTTTTT.

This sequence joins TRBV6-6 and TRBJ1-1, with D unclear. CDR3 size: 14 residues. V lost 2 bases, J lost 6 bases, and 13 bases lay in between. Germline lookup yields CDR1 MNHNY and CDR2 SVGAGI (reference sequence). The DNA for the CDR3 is TGTGCCAGCAGTTACATCCCAGCCCCGGCTGAAGCTTTCTTT. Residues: CASSYIPAPAEAFF.

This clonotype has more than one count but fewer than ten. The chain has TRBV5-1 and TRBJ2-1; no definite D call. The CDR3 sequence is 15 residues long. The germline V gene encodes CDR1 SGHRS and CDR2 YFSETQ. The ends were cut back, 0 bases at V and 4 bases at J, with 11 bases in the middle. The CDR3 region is CASSLAPTTYNEQFF. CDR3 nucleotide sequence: TGCGCCAGCAGCTTGGCCCCGACCACTTACAATGAGCAGTTCTTC.

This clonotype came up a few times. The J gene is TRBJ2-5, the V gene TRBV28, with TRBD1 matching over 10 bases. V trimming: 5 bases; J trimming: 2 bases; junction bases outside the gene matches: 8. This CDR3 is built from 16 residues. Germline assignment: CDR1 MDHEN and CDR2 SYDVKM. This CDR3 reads CASSRDRGNLQETQYF. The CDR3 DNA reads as TGTGCCAGCAGTCGGGACAGGGGAAACCTACAAGAGACCCAGTACTTC.

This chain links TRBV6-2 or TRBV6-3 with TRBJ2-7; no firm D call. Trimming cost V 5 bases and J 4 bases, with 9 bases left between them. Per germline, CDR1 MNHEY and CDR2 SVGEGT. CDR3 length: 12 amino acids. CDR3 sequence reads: CASSAGSYEQYV. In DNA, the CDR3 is TGTGCCAGCAGTGCCGGTTCTTACGAGCAGTACGTC.

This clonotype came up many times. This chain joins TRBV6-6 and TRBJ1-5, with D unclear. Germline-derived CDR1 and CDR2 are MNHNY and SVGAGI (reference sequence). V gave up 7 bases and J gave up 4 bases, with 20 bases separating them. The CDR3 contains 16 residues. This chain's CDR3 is CASTKDGYGLNQPQHF. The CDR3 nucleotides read TGTGCCAGCACCAAAGACGGCTACGGGTTAAATCAGCCCCAGCATTTT.

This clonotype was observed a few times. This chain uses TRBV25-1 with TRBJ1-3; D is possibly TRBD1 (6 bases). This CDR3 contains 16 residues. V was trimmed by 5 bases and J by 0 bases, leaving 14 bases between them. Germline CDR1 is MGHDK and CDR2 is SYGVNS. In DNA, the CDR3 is TGTGCCAGCAGTAAACACAGGGCGGACTCTGGAAACACCATATATTTT. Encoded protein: CASSKHRADSGNTIYF.

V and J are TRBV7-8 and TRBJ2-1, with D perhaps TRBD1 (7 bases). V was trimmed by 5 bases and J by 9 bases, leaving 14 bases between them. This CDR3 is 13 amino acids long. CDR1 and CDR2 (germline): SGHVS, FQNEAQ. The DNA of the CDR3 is TGTGCCAGCAGCGCCAGACAGGGAGGTGAGCAGTTCTTC. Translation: CASSARQGGEQFF.

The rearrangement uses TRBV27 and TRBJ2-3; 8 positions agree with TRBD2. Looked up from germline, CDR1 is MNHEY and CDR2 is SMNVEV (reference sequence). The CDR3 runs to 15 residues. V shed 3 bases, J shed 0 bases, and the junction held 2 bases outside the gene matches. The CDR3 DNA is TGTGCCAGCAGTTTTGCGGGGGGCAGCACAGATACGCAGTATTTT. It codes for CASSFAGGSTDTQYF.

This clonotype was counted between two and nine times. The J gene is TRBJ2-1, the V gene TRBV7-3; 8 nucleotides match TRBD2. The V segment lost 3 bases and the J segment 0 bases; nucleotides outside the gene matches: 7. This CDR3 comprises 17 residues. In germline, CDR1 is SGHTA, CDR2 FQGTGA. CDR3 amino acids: CASSFGSGESSYNEQFF. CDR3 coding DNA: TGTGCCAGCAGCTTTGGTAGCGGGGAATCCTCCTACAATGAGCAGTTCTTC.

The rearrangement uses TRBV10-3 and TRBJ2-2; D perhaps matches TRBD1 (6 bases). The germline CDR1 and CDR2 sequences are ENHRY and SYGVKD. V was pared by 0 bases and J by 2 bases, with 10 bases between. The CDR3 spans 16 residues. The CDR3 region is CAISESRGQNTGELFF. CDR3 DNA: TGTGCCATCAGTGAGTCGAGGGGACAAAACACCGGGGAGCTGTTTTTT.

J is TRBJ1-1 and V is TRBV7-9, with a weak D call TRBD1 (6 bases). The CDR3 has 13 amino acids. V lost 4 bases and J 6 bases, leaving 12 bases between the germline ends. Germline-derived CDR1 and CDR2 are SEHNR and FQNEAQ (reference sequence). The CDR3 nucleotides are TGTGCCAGCAGCTGGGGGGCAGGGCCTGAAGCTTTCTTT. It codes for CASSWGAGPEAFF.

The CDR3 spells CATGLRGGRQNTEAFF. The CDR3 nucleotides are TGTGCCACTGGTCTTCGGGGGGGTCGACAGAACACTGAAGCTTTCTTT. The rearrangement links TRBV6-5 to TRBJ1-1, with a weak D call TRBD1 (5 bases). Per the germline V gene, CDR1 is MNHEY and CDR2 is SVGAGI. The V gene lost 10 bases and the J gene lost 1 base, with 22 bases spanning the gap. The CDR3 is made up of 16 amino acids.

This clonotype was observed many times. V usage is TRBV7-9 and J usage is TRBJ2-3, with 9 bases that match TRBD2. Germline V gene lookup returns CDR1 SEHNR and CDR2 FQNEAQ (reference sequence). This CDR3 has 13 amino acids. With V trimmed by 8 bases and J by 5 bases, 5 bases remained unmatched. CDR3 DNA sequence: TGTGCCAGCGGCGGGGGGGCCGAAGATACGCAGTATTTT. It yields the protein CASGGGAEDTQYF.

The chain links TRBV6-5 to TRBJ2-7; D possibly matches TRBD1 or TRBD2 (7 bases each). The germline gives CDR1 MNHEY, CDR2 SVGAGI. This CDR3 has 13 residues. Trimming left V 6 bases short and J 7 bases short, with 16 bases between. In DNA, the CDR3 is TGTGCCAGCAGCTTTGGGAGGGGGCGGGAGCAGTACGTC. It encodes CASSFGRGREQYV.

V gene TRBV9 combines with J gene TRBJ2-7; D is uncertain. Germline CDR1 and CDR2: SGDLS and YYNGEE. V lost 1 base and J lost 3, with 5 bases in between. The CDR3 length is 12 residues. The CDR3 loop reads CASSVNSYEQYF. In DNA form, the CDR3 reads TGTGCCAGCAGCGTAAACAGCTACGAGCAGTACTTC.

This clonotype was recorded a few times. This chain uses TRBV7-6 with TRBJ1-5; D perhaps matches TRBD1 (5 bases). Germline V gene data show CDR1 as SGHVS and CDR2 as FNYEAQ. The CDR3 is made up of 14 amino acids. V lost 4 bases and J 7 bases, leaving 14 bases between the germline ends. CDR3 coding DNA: TGTGCCAGCAGCTCCGGGACGCCGGACCAGCCCCAGCATTTT. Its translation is CASSSGTPDQPQHF.

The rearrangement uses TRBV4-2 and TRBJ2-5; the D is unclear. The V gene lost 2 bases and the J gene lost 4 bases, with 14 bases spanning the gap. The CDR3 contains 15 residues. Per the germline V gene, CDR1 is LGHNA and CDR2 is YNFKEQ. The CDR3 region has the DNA TGTGCCAGCAGCCAATTAGGGCCGACCCCAGAGACCCAGTACTTC. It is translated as CASSQLGPTPETQYF.

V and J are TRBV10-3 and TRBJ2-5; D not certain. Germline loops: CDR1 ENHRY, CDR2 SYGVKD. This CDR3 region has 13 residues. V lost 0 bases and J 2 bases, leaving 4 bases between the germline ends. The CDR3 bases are TGTGCCATCAGTGAGTCGAGTCAAGAGACCCAGTACTTC. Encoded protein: CAISESSQETQYF.

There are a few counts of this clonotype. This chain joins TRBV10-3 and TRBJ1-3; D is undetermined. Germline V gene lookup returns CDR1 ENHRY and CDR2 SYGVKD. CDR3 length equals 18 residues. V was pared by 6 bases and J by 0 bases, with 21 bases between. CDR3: CAISNPSLAKDSGNTIYF. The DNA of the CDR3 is TGTGCCATCAGCAATCCTTCTTTGGCGAAAGACTCTGGAAACACCATATATTTT.

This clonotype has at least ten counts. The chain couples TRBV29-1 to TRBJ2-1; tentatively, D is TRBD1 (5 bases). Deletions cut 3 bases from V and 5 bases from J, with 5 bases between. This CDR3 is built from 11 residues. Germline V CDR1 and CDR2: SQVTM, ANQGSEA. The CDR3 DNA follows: TGCAGCGTTGACAGGGACAATGAGCAGTTCTTC. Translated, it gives CSVDRDNEQFF.

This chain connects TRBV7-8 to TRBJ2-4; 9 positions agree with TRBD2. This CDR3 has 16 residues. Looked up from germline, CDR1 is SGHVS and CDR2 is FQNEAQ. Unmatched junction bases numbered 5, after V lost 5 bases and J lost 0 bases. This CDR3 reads CASSAGGGVAKNIQYF. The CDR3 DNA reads TGTGCCAGCAGCGCGGGGGGGGGTGTAGCCAAAAACATTCAGTACTTC.

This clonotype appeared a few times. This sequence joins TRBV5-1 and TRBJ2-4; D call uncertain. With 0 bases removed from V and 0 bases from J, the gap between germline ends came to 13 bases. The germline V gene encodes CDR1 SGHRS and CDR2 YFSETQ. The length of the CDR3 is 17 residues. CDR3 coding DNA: TGCGCCAGCAGCTTGGGCACCTCGGCCCTAGCCAAAAACATTCAGTACTTC. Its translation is CASSLGTSALAKNIQYF.

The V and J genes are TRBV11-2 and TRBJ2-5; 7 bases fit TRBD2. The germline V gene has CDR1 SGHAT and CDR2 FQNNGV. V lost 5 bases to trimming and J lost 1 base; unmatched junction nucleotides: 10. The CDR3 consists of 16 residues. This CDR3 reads CASSPSRGRFQETQYF. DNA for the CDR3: TGTGCCAGCAGCCCCTCGCGGGGGAGATTCCAAGAGACCCAGTACTTC.

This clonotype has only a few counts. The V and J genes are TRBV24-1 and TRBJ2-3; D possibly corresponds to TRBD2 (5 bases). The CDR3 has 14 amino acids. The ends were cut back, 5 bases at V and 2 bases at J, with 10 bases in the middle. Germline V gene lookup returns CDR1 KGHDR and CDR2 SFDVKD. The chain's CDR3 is CATSGSGFTDTQYF. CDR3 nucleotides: TGTGCCACCAGTGGGTCGGGGTTCACAGATACGCAGTATTTT.

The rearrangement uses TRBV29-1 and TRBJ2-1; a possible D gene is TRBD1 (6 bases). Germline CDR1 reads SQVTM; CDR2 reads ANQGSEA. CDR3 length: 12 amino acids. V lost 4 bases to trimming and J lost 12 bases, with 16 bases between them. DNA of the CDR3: TGCAGCGTTGGACTTCAGGGGCAGGTGCAGTTCTTC. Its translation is CSVGLQGQVQFF.

The CDR3 loop reads CASQGFSLGDYEQYV. CDR3 in DNA: TGTGCGAGCCAGGGGTTCAGTTTGGGTGACTACGAGCAGTACGTC. V gene TRBV2 combines with J gene TRBJ2-7; possibly TRBD1 for D (6 bases). Germline V gene data show CDR1 as SNHLY and CDR2 as FYNNEI. This CDR3 spans 15 amino acids.

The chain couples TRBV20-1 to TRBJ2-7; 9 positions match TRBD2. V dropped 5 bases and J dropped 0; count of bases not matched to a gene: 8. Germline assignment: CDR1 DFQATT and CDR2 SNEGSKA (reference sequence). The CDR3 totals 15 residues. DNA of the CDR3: TGCAGTGCTTGGCGCCCTAGCGGGATCTCCTACGAGCAGTACTTC. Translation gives CSAWRPSGISYEQYF.

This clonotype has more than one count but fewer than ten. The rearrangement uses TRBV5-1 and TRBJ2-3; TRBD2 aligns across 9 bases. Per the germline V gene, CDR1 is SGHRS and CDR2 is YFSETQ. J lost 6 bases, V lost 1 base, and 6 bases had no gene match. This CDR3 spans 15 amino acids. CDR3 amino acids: CASSLIAGGADTQYF. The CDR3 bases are TGCGCCAGCAGCTTGATTGCGGGAGGGGCGGATACGCAGTATTTT. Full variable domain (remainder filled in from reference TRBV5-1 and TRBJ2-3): KAGVTQTPRYLIKTRGQQVTLSCSPISGHRSVSWYQQTPGQGLQFLFEYFSETQRNKGNFPGRFSGRQFSNSRSEMNVSTLELGDSALYLCASSLIAGGADTQYFGPGTRLTVL.

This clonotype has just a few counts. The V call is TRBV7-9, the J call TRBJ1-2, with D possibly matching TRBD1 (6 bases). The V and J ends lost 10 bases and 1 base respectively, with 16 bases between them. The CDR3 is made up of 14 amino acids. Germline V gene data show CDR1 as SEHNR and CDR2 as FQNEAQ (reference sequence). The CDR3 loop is CATLRLGGNYGYTF. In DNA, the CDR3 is TGTGCCACCCTGCGGCTAGGGGGTAACTATGGCTACACCTTC.

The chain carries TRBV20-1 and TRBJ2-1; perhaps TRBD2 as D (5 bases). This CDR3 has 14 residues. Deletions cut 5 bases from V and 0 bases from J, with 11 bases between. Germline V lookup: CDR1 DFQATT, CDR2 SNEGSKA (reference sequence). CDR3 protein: CSALGLDSYNEQFF. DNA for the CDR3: TGCAGTGCTCTAGGACTGGACTCCTACAATGAGCAGTTCTTC.